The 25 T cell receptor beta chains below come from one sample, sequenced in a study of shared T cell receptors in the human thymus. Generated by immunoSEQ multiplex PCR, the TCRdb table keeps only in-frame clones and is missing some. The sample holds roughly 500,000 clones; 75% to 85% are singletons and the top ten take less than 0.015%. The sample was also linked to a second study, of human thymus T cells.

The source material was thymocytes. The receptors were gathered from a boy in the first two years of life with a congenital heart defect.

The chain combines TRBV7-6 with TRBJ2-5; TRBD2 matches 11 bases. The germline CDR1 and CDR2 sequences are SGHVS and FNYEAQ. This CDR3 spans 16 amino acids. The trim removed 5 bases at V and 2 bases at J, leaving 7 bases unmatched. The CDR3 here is CASSLLAGEIQETQYF. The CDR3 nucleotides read TGTGCCAGCAGCCTACTAGCGGGAGAGATACAAGAGACCCAGTACTTC.

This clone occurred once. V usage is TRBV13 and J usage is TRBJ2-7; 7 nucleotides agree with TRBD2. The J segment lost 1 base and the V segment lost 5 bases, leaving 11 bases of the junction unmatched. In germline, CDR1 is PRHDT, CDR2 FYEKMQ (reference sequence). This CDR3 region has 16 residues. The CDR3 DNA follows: TGTGCCAGCAGCGTGCAGGGAGGGAGGGAGTCCTACGAGCAGTACTTC. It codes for CASSVQGGRESYEQYF.

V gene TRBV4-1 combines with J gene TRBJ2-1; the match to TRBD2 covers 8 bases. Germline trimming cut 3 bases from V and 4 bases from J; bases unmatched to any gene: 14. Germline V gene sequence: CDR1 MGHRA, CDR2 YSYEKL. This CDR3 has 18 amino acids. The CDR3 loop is CASSQGVGKREWYNEQFF. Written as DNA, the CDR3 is TGCGCCAGCAGCCAGGGGGTCGGTAAGCGGGAGTGGTACAATGAGCAGTTCTTC.

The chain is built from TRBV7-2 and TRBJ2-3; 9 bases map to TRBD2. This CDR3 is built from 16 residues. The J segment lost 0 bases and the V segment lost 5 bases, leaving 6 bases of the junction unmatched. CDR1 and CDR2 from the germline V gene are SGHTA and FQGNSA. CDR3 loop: CASSHPTSGSTDTQYF. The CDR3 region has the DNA TGTGCCAGCAGCCATCCGACTAGCGGAAGCACAGATACGCAGTATTTT.

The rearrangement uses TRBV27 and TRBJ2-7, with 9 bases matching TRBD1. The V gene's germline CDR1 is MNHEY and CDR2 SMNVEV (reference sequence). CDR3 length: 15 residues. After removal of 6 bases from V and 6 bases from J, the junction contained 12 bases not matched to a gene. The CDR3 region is CASSWRGQGGSEQYF. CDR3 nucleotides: TGTGCCAGCAGCTGGCGGGGACAGGGTGGTTCCGAGCAGTACTTC.

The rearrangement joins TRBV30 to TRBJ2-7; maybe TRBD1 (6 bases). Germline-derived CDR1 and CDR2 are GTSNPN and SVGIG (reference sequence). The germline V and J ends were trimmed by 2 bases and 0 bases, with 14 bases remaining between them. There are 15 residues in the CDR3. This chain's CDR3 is CAWSPRQASSYEQYF. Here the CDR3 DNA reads TGTGCCTGGAGTCCAAGACAGGCAAGCTCCTACGAGCAGTACTTC.

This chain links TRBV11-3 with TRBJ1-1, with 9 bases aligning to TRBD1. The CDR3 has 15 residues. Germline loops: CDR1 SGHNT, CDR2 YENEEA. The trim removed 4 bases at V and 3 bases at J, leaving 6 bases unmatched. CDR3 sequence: CASSSRTGVDTEAFF. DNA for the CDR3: TGTGCCAGCAGCTCGCGGACAGGGGTCGACACTGAAGCTTTCTTT.

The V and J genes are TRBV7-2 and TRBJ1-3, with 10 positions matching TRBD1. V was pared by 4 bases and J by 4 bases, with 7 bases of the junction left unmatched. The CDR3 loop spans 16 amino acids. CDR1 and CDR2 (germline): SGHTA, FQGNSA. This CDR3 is CASSYDRDRGGNTIYF. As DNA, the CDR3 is TGTGCCAGCAGCTACGACCGGGACAGGGGAGGAAACACCATATATTTT.

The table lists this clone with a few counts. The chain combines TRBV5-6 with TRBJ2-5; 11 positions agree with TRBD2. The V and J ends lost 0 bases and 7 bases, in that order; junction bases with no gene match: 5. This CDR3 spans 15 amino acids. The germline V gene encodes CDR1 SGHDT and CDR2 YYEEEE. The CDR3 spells CASSLVGSGGGTQYF. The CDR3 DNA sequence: TGTGCCAGCAGCTTGGTTGGTAGCGGGGGGGGGACCCAGTACTTC.

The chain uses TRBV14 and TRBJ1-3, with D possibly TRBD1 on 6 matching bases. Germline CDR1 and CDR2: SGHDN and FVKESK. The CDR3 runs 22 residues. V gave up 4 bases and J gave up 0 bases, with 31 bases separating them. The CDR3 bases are TGTGCCAGCAGCCCAGGGCCTGCAGTACCCCGCTGGGGGCCTTACTCTGGAAACACCATATATTTT. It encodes CASSPGPAVPRWGPYSGNTIYF.

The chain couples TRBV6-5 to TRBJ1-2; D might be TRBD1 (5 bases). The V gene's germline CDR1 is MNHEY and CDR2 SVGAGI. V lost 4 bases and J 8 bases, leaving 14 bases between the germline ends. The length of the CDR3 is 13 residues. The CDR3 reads CASSWGVRGGYTF. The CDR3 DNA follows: TGTGCCAGCAGTTGGGGCGTCCGGGGGGGCTACACCTTC.

In nucleotides, the CDR3 is TGTGCCAGCAGCCCACCGGATATGACTACCCAAGAGACCCAGTACTTC. Amino acid sequence: CASSPPDMTTQETQYF. The chain has TRBV11-3 and TRBJ2-5, with D possibly TRBD2 on 5 matching bases. CDR3 length: 16 residues. Per the germline V gene, CDR1 is SGHNT and CDR2 is YENEEA. V shed 5 bases and J shed 1 base, with 17 bases lying between them.

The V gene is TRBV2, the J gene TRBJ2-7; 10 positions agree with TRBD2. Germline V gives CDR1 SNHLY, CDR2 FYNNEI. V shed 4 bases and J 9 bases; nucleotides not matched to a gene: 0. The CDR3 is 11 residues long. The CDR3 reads CASSVAGGQYF. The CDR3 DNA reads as TGTGCCAGCAGTGTAGCGGGAGGGCAGTACTTC.

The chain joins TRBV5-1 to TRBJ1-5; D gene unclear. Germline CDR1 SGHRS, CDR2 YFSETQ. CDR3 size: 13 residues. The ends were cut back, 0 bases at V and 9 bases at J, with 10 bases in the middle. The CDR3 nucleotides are TGCGCCAGCAGCTTGGACGGTCCCGGGCCCCAGCATTTT. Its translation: CASSLDGPGPQHF. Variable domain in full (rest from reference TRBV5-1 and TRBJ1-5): KAGVTQTPRYLIKTRGQQVTLSCSPISGHRSVSWYQQTPGQGLQFLFEYFSETQRNKGNFPGRFSGRQFSNSRSEMNVSTLELGDSALYLCASSLDGPGPQHFGDGTRLSIL.

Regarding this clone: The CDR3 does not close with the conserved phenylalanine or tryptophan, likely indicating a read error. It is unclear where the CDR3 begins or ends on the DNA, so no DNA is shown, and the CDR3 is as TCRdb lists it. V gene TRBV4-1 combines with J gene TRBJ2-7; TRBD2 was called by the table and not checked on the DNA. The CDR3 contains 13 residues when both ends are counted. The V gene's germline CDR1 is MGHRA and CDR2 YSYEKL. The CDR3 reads CASSQGCGLDRTC.

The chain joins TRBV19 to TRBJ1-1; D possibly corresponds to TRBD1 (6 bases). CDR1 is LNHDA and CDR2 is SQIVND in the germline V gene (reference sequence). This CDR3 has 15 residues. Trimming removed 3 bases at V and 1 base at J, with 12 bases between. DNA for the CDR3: TGTGCCAGTAGTATCAACGACAGGCGGAACACTGAAGCTTTCTTT. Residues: CASSINDRRNTEAFF.

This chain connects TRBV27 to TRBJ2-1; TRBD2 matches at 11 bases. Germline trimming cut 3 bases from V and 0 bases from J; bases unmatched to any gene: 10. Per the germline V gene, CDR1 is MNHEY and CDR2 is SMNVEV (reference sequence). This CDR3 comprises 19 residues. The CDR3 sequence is CASSFIGTSGLLSYNEQFF. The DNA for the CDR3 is TGTGCCAGCAGTTTCATCGGGACTAGCGGATTACTCTCCTACAATGAGCAGTTCTTC.

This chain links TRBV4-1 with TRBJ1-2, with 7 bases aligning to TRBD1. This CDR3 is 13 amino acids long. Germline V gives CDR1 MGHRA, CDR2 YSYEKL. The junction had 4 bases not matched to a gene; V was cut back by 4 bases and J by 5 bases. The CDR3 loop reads CASSPDRSYGYTF. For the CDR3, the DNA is TGCGCCAGCAGCCCGGACAGGTCATATGGCTACACCTTC.

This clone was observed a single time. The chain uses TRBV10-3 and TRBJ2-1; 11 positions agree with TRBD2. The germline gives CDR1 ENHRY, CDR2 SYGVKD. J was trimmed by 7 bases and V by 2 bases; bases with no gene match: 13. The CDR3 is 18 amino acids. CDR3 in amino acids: CAISEEPLTSGRRNEQFF. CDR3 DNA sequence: TGTGCCATCAGTGAGGAACCCCTTACTAGCGGGAGAAGGAATGAGCAGTTCTTC.

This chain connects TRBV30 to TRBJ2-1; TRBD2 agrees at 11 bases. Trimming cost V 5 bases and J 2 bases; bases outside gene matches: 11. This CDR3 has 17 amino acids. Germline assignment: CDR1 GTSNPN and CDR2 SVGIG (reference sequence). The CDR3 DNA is TGTGCCTGGGGGGGGGTAGCGGGAGGGGAAACCTACAATGAGCAGTTCTTC. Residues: CAWGGVAGGETYNEQFF.

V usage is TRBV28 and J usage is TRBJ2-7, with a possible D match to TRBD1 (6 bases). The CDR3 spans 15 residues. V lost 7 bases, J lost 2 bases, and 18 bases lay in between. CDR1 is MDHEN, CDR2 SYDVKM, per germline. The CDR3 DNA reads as TGTGCCAGCAAAGCCCCCGACAGGTTCCCCTACGAGCAGTACTTC. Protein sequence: CASKAPDRFPYEQYF.

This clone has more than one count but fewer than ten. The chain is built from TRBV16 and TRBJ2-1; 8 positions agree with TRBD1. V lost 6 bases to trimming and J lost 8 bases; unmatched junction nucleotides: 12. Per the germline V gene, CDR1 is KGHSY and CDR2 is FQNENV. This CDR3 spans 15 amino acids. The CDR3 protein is CASSPTGGRLDEQFF. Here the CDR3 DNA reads TGTGCCAGCAGTCCAACAGGGGGGCGTTTGGATGAGCAGTTCTTC.

The chain's CDR3 is CASSQDRDRATEAFF. The CDR3 nucleotides read TGTGCCAGCAGTCAAGACCGGGACAGGGCCACTGAAGCTTTCTTT. This sequence joins TRBV6-5 and TRBJ1-1, with TRBD1 matching over 9 bases. Germline V gene lookup returns CDR1 MNHEY and CDR2 SVGAGI. The CDR3 is 15 residues long. Losses at the gene ends were 5 bases for V and 4 bases for J; bases not matched to a gene: 8.

For the CDR3, the DNA is TGTGCCAGCAACATCGCTAGCGCATACTACGAGCAGTACTTC. Translating it yields CASNIASAYYEQYF. The rearrangement links TRBV11-2 to TRBJ2-5; D is perhaps TRBD2 (6 bases). The end of the DNA aligns better with TRBJ2-7, so the J call may be wrong. The CDR3 contains 14 residues. Germline V CDR1 and CDR2: SGHAT, FQNNGV.

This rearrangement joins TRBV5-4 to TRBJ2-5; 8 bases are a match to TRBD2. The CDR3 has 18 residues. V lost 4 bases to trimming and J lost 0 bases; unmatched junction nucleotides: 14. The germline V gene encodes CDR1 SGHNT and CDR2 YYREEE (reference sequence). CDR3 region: CASSLGGSSSGNQETQYF. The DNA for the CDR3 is TGTGCCAGCAGCCTGGGGGGTTCGAGTAGCGGGAACCAAGAGACCCAGTACTTC.